This section outlines one T cell receptor (beta chain) sequence together with its context. As yet, its antigen is unknown. The data derive from a study of follicular helper T cells after annual influenza vaccination. Study outcomes and limitations: Successive annual vaccinations recalled a recurrent oligoclonal ICOS+CD38+ cTfh response with influenza-specific clonotypes.

Regarding time point: 2014-2015 season, 7 days after vaccination. Cells are cTfh (non-naive CD4+CXCR5+PD-1+), split by ICOS and CD38 into double-positive or double-negative. Trimming stripped 7 bases from V and 4 bases from J, with 16 bases between. This CDR3 region has 14 residues. The germline CDR1 and CDR2 sequences are SEHNR and FQNEAQ (reference sequence). The repertoire was sequenced with immunoSEQ multiplex PCR; TCRdb's copy has only in-frame clones and lacks some. The top ten hold about 1.3% of the sample, which has nearly 15,000 clones, approximately 84% seen once. The chain carries TRBV7-9 and TRBJ1-1; no firm D call. The input for sequencing was CXCR5+ CD38- circulating T follicular helper cells from blood, taken 7 days after influenza vaccination. Subset here: circulating Tfh, non-naive CD4+CXCR5+PD-1+ (ICOS+CD38+ or ICOS-CD38-). This sequence was found in an adult who received the influenza vaccine. CDR3 sequence (DNA): TGTGCCAGCACCATTAGGGCGGGGATCACTGAAGCTTTCTTT. The encoded protein is CASTIRAGITEAFF.